The sequence of this T cell receptor (beta chain) was determined in a study of chemoradiotherapy in HPV16-positive cancers. Overall study context: A couple of HPV16-positive patients' cells yielded candidate HPV-specific clones and common motifs.

Trimming removed 5 bases from V and 7 bases from J; junction bases left unmatched: 11. The germline gives CDR1 SGHTA, CDR2 FQGTGA. There are 14 residues in the CDR3. The study's findings and limits: In HPV16-positive patients, HPV-responsive T-cell expansion tracked better recurrence-free survival. The functional HPV-specific definition rests on just a couple of HPV16-positive patients.

This clone was seen only a few times. Its antigen remains unknown. Profiling relied on immunoSEQ multiplex PCR, and the TCRdb table lists in-frame clones only, not all of them. The data show about 16,000 clones, 79% seen once. Sampling took place from a patient who underwent chemoradiotherapy. This chain connects TRBV7-3 to TRBJ2-7; TRBD1 matches at 7 bases. This clonotype was obtained from a human donor with HPV-associated anogenital cancer. As DNA, the CDR3 is TGTGCCAGCAGCCCCCAGGGGGAGTCTCGAGAGCAGTACTTC. Protein sequence: CASSPQGESREQYF.